The 6 T cell receptor beta chains presented below share a single source sample, sequenced in a study of a mutant IDH1 vaccine in newly diagnosed glioma. Profiling relied on immunoSEQ multiplex PCR, and the TCRdb table lists in-frame clones only, not all of them. The sample shows 55,000 or so clones, about 80% of them seen only once. Time point reported: week 23, last vaccination. One vaccine dose held 300 ug of mutant IDH1 20-mer peptide and came with topical imiquimod. The antigens of these receptors remain unknown. This material consisted of PBMCs, taken from a glioma patient whose treatment included an IDH1 peptide vaccine. The receptors were gathered from a man between 35 and 55 years old with glioma.

The rearrangement links TRBV19 to TRBJ2-7; 8 bases align to TRBD1. The CDR3 is 15 amino acids. CDR1 LNHDA and CDR2 SQIVND come from the germline V gene (reference sequence). V dropped 4 bases and J dropped 3; count of bases not matched to a gene: 8. CDR3 sequence reads: CASSSGQGGYYEQYF. In nucleotides, the CDR3 is TGTGCCAGTAGTAGCGGACAGGGTGGATACTACGAGCAGTACTTC.

The CDR3 region is CASSAYEQGLLPNEKLFF. The CDR3 nucleotides read TGTGCCAGCAGCGCCTATGAACAGGGGTTACTACCTAATGAAAAACTGTTTTTT. The chain is built from TRBV7-4 and TRBJ1-4, with 7 nucleotides matching TRBD1. J lost 3 bases, V lost 5 bases, and 15 bases had no gene match. The CDR3 has 18 amino acids. The germline CDR1 and CDR2 sequences are SGHVT and SQSDAQ.

The rearrangement links TRBV5-6 to TRBJ1-6; 7 bases are shared with TRBD1. After removal of 1 base from V and 7 bases from J, the junction contained 2 bases not matched to a gene. Germline V gene data show CDR1 as SGHDT and CDR2 as YYEEEE. There are 14 residues in the CDR3. CDR3 bases: TGTGCCAGCAGCTTGAGGGGGCTAAATTCACCCCTCCACTTT. Its protein product is CASSLRGLNSPLHF.

CDR3 sequence: CAWRGDRGPFIKGPEAFF. The CDR3 nucleotides are TGTGCCTGGAGAGGGGACAGGGGGCCCTTTATCAAGGGCCCTGAAGCTTTCTTT. The gene calls are TRBV30 and TRBJ1-1, with 12 bases fitting TRBD1. V shed 3 bases, J shed 6 bases, and the junction held 17 bases outside the gene matches. Germline CDR1 GTSNPN, CDR2 SVGIG (reference sequence). CDR3 length: 18 amino acids.

This clone showed up just once. Distinct nucleotide sequences in the sample also encode this CDR3. This chain joins TRBV6-5 and TRBJ1-2; 8 bases align to TRBD1. The V gene end was trimmed by 6 bases and the J gene end by 7 bases; junction bases not matched to a gene: 4. The CDR3 consists of 12 residues. Germline V lookup: CDR1 MNHEY, CDR2 SVGAGI. The CDR3 region is CASSRDRGGYTF. CDR3 nucleotide sequence: TGTGCCAGCAGCCGAGACAGGGGTGGCTACACCTTC.

The chain uses TRBV5-4 and TRBJ2-2; 11 positions agree with TRBD2. The V gene end was trimmed by 6 bases and the J gene end by 4 bases; junction bases not matched to a gene: 11. The V gene's germline CDR1 is SGHNT and CDR2 YYREEE (reference sequence). The CDR3 is made up of 17 amino acids. The CDR3 sequence is CASMTNTGTSGTGELFF. The CDR3 bases are TGTGCCAGCATGACCAACACCGGGACTAGCGGCACCGGGGAGCTGTTTTTT.